Detailed here is one T cell receptor (beta chain). Its antigen is not identified. The time point was: peripheral blood 6 weeks after treatment start. Patients had locally advanced or metastatic urothelial carcinoma. The data are from a study of PD-L1 blockade in urothelial cancer. Study in general: Timepoints chosen for blood analysis were 3 weeks (second dose) and 6 weeks after treatment start. Whole-study results and caveats: The study found that durable-benefit patients expanded tumor-associated blood clones more at 3 weeks.

Data came from immunoSEQ multiplex PCR; TCRdb stores just in-frame clones and leaves some out. The sample lists tens of thousands of clones; 85% to 90% were seen once. V was pared by 5 bases and J by 2 bases, with 18 bases between. Germline CDR1 is SEHNR and CDR2 is FQNEAQ (reference sequence). CDR3 length: 16 amino acids. Sequencing used PBMCs, obtained around atezolizumab (anti-PD-L1) treatment. The chain combines TRBV7-9 with TRBJ1-1; maybe TRBD1 (5 bases). The TCR was taken from a man between 60 and 70 years old with urothelial cancer. The CDR3 DNA sequence: TGTGCCAGCAGCCCCTTCGAGGGGAGGGGAAACACTGAAGCTTTCTTT. Translation: CASSPFEGRGNTEAFF. Drawing the rest from reference TRBV7-9 and TRBJ1-1, the complete variable domain is DTGVSQNPRHKITKRGQNVTFRCDPISEHNRLYWYRQTLGQGPEFLTYFQNEAQLEKSRLLSDRFSAERPKGSFSTLEIQRTEQGDSAMYLCASSPFEGRGNTEAFFGQGTRLTVV.